These 9 T cell receptor beta chains were all obtained from the same sample, sequenced in a study of cytomegalovirus exposure and HLA in healthy donors. Generated by immunoSEQ multiplex PCR, the TCRdb table keeps only in-frame clones and is missing some. The profile covers about 160,000 clones, with about 90% appearing a single time and around 6% taken by the ten largest. Material: PBMCs. These receptor sequences come from a woman in her 30s in good health and CMV-seronegative.

This clone was counted once. This rearrangement joins TRBV6-1 to TRBJ1-2; 8 bases agree with TRBD1. The CDR3 length is 12 residues. The ends lost 7 bases at V and 6 bases at J; junction bases unmatched: 4. CDR1 MNHNS and CDR2 SASEGT come from the germline V gene. The DNA of the CDR3 is TGTGCCAGCATCGGGACAGGTGATGGCTACACCTTC. Amino acid sequence: CASIGTGDGYTF.

V gene TRBV14 combines with J gene TRBJ1-1; tentatively, D is TRBD1 (6 bases). This CDR3 region has 17 residues. V was clipped by 0 bases and J by 3 bases, with 17 bases between them. Per germline, CDR1 SGHDN and CDR2 FVKESK. The CDR3: CASSQEGGRRFYTEAFF. The DNA for the CDR3 is TGTGCCAGCAGCCAAGAAGGGGGTCGGCGATTCTACACTGAAGCTTTCTTT.

The V call is TRBV19, the J call TRBJ1-2; TRBD1 is a possible D gene (6 bases). CDR1 is LNHDA, CDR2 SQIVND, per germline (reference sequence). V was pared by 5 bases and J by 4 bases, with 11 bases between. The CDR3 extends over 13 amino acids. DNA of the CDR3: TGTGCCAGTAGTGACCGGGACACCTATGGCTACACCTTC. Amino acid sequence: CASSDRDTYGYTF.

Written as DNA, the CDR3 is TGTGCCAGCAGCTTATGGGGCAGACAGAACACTGAAGCTTTCTTT. This gives the protein CASSLWGRQNTEAFF. V usage is TRBV11-2 and J usage is TRBJ1-1, with D perhaps matching TRBD1 (5 bases). The CDR3 is 15 amino acids. Deletions cut 2 bases from V and 1 base from J, with 11 bases between. CDR1 and CDR2 (germline): SGHAT, FQNNGV.

The rearrangement joins TRBV28 to TRBJ2-7, with 8 bases identical to TRBD2. The germline CDR1 and CDR2 sequences are MDHEN and SYDVKM. J was trimmed by 0 bases and V by 5 bases; bases with no gene match: 15. CDR3 length: 18 residues. In DNA, the CDR3 is TGTGCCAGCAGTGGGGTAGGTCGGGGGGGCCCCAGCTCCTACGAGCAGTACTTC. Protein sequence: CASSGVGRGGPSSYEQYF.

This chain uses TRBV18 with TRBJ2-1; 9 nucleotides agree with TRBD1. The germline V gene encodes CDR1 KGHSH and CDR2 LQKENI. This CDR3 is 14 amino acids long. The ends lost 6 bases at V and 2 bases at J; junction bases unmatched: 2. The CDR3 region is CASSGQGPYNEQFF. As DNA, the CDR3 is TGTGCCAGCTCTGGACAGGGGCCCTACAATGAGCAGTTCTTC.

The sample holds a few counts of this clone. The CDR3 reads CASSPQGSSPLHF. CDR3 sequence (DNA): TGTGCCAGCAGTCCTCAGGGAAGTTCACCCCTCCACTTT. V usage is TRBV25-1 and J usage is TRBJ1-6; TRBD1 is a possible D gene (5 bases). CDR1 and CDR2 (germline): MGHDK, SYGVNS. The CDR3 is 13 amino acids. Deletions cut 5 bases from V and 9 bases from J, with 11 bases between.

The chain's CDR3 is CASSQDLGGSNNSPLHF. CDR3 sequence (DNA): TGTGCCAGCAGCCAAGATCTTGGAGGAAGCAATAATTCACCCCTCCACTTT. The chain carries TRBV4-2 and TRBJ1-6; D call uncertain. Germline values: CDR1 LGHNA, CDR2 YNFKEQ. This CDR3 has 17 residues. Trimming took 0 bases from V and 5 from J, leaving 14 bases between them.

The chain recombines TRBV5-6 with TRBJ2-1; 10 bases map to TRBD1. The CDR3 has 14 amino acids. V was clipped by 6 bases and J by 6 bases; unmatched bases: 6. The germline gives CDR1 SGHDT, CDR2 YYEEEE. The CDR3 sequence: CASNWGTGVNEQFF. The CDR3 DNA reads as TGTGCCAGCAATTGGGGGACAGGGGTCAATGAGCAGTTCTTC. Supplemented by reference TRBV5-6 and TRBJ2-1, the full variable domain reads DAGVTQSPTHLIKTRGQQVTLRCSPKSGHDTVSWYQQALGQGPQFIFQYYEEEERQRGNFPDRFSGHQFPNYSSELNVNALLLGDSALYLCASNWGTGVNEQFFGPGTRLTVL.